This T cell receptor (beta chain) was sequenced for a study of identical twins. TCRdb re-analysed the 5' RACE reads in MiXCR, keeping a single row per CDR3 protein. The repertoire consists of 1.5 million or so distinct CDR3 sequences, with around 29% occurring once and the leading ten covering around 0.3%. CDR1 is MNHNS and CDR2 is SASEGT in the germline V gene. CDR3 length: 14 amino acids. V was clipped by 6 bases and J by 1 base, with 12 bases between them. This clonotype was sampled from a newborn girl in good health. V is TRBV6-1 and J is TRBJ1-1; TRBD1 might be the D (5 bases). The source material was cord blood. CDR3 residues: CASRGRQPNTEAFF. The CDR3 DNA reads TGTGCCAGCAGGGGAAGACAGCCGAACACTGAAGCTTTCTTT.